A single TCR beta chain is shown here with its context. Its antigen is currently unknown. Some clones are missing from TCRdb's copy, which holds only in-frame ones; the method was immunoSEQ multiplex PCR. The data show 950,000 to 1,300,000 clones, roughly 70% seen once. These data are taken from a study of shared clonotypes between healthy human individuals. CDR3 length: 14 residues. J was trimmed by 3 bases and V by 0 bases; bases with no gene match: 5. Germline CDR1 and CDR2: GTSNPN and SVGIG (reference sequence). General study points: Only a few donors were included, so the genetic and exposure-history diversity represented was limited.

The TCR sequence derives from a man aged 18-30 years in good health. The sample consisted of memory CD4+ T cells sorted from blood. Subset: CD45RA-negative fraction. The genes are TRBV30 and TRBJ2-7, with TRBD1 matching 7 bases. The CDR3 bases are TGTGCCTGGAGTGTCGCCAGGGGGAACTACGAGCAGTACTTC. Protein sequence: CAWSVARGNYEQYF.